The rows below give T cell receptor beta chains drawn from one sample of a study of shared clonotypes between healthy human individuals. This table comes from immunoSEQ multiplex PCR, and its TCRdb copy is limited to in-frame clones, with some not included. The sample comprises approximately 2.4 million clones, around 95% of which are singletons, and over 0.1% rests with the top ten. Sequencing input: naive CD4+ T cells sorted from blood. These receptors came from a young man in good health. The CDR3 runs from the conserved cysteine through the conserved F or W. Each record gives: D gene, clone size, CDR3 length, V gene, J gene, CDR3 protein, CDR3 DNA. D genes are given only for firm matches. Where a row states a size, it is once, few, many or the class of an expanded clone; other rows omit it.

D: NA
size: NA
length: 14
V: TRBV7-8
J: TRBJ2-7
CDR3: CASRVLQGPYEQYF
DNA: TGTGCCAGCAGGGTACTACAGGGCCCCTACGAGCAGTACTTC

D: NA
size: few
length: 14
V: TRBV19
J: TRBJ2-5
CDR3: CASSRGLLQETQYF
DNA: TGTGCCAGTAGTAGGGGACTCCTACAAGAGACCCAGTACTTC

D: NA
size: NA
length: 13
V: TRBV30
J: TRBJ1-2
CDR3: CAWSVRGSVGYTF
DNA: TGTGCCTGGAGTGTGAGAGGGTCTGTAGGCTACACCTTC

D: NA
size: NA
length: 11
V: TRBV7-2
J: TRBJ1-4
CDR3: CASAKGEKLFF
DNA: TGTGCCAGCGCGAAGGGTGAAAAACTGTTTTTT

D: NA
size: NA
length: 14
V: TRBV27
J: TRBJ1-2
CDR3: CASRTTGSHYGYTF
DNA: TGTGCCAGCAGGACAACAGGGTCCCACTATGGCTACACCTTC

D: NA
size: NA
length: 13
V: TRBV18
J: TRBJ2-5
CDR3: CASSSGPKETQYF
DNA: TGTGCCAGCTCATCTGGACCTAAAGAGACCCAGTACTTC

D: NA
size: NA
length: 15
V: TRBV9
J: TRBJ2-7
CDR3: CASSVDQGLGYEQYF
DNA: TGTGCCAGCAGCGTAGACCAGGGTCTAGGGTACGAGCAGTACTTC

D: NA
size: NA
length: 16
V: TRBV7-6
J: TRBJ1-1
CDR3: CASSRDRGRIWTEAFF
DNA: TGTGCCAGCAGCCGGGATCGGGGGCGCATATGGACTGAAGCTTTCTTT

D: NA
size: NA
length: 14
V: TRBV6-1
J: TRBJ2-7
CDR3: CACDRVQGAYEQYF
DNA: TGTGCCTGCGACCGGGTCCAGGGCGCCTACGAGCAGTACTTC

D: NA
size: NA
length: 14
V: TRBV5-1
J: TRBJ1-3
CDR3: CASSLDSSGNTIYF
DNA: TGCGCCAGCAGCCTTGACAGCTCTGGAAACACCATATATTTT

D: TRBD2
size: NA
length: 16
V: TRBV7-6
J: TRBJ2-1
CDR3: CASSPTPTSGNNEQFF
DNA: TGTGCCAGCAGCCCGACTCCGACTAGCGGAAACAATGAGCAGTTCTTC

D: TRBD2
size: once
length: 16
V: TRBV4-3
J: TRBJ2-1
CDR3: CASSLEGLGFLNEQFF
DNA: TGCGCCAGCAGCCTAGAGGGACTAGGTTTTCTCAATGAGCAGTTCTTC

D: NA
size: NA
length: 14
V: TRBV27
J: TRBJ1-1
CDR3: CASRGVGASTEAFF
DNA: TGTGCCAGCAGGGGGGTCGGGGCGAGCACTGAAGCTTTCTTT

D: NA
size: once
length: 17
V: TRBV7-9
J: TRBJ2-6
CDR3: CASSFSGNPSGANVLTF
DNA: TGTGCCAGCAGCTTTTCAGGGAACCCCTCTGGGGCCAACGTCCTGACTTTC

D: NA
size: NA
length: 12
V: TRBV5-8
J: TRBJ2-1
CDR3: CASSLGRGEQFF
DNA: TGTGCCAGCAGCTTGGGCAGAGGTGAGCAGTTCTTC

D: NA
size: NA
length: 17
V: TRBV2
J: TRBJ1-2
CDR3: CASSEVPSRGSDYGYTF
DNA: TGTGCCAGCAGTGAAGTCCCCTCCAGGGGATCAGACTATGGCTACACCTTC

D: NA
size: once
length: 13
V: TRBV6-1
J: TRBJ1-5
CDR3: CASTYDSNQPQHF
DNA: TGTGCCAGCACTTACGATAGCAATCAGCCCCAGCATTTT

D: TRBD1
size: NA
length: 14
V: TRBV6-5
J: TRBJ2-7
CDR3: CATYRGDASYEQYF
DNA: TGTGCCACTTACAGGGGAGACGCCTCCTACGAGCAGTACTTC

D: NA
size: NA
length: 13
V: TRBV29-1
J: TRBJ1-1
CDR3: CSVVRKMNTEAFF
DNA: TGCAGCGTTGTGAGGAAGATGAACACTGAAGCTTTCTTT

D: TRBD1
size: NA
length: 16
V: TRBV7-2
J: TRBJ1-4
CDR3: CASSSYRGQTNEKLFF
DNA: TGTGCCAGCAGCTCATACCGGGGACAGACTAATGAAAAACTGTTTTTT

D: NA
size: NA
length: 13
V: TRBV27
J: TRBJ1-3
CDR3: CASRAASGNTIYF
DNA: TGTGCCAGCAGAGCAGCCTCTGGAAACACCATATATTTT

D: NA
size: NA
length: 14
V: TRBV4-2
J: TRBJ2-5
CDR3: CASNQEGVQETQYF
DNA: TGTGCCAGCAACCAGGAGGGGGTTCAAGAGACCCAGTACTTC

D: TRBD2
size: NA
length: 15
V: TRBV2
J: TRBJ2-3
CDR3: CASTTSGATTDTQYF
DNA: TGTGCCAGCACTACTAGCGGGGCAACCACAGATACGCAGTATTTT

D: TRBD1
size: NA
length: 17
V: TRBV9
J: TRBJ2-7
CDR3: CASSAPMRDRGNCEQYF
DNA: TGTGCCAGCAGCGCACCTATGAGGGACAGGGGTAACTGCGAGCAGTACTTC

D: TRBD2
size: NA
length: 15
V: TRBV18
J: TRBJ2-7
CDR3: CASSPGLADNYEQYF
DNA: TGTGCCAGCTCACCTGGACTAGCGGACAACTACGAGCAGTACTTC

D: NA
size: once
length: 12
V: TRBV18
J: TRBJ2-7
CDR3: CASSRTDYEQYF
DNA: TGTGCCAGCTCACGGACAGACTACGAGCAGTACTTC

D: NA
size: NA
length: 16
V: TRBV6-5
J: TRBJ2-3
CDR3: CASSYSYGEGTDTQYF
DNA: TGTGCCAGCAGTTACTCATACGGGGAGGGCACAGATACGCAGTATTTT

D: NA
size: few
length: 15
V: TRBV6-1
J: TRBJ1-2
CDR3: CASSPRAADNYGYTF
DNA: TGTGCCAGCAGTCCCAGGGCAGCTGATAACTATGGCTACACCTTC

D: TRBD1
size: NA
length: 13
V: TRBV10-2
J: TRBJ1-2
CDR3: CASRDQGQYGYTF
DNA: TGCGCCAGCAGAGACCAGGGACAGTATGGCTACACCTTC

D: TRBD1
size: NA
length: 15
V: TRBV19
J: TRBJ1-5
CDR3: CASSTLTGAIQPQHF
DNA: TGTGCCAGTAGTACCTTGACAGGGGCGATTCAGCCCCAGCATTTT

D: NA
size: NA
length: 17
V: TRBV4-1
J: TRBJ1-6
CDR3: CASSLPKAREINSPLHF
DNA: TGCGCCAGCAGCCTCCCTAAGGCCCGGGAGATTAATTCACCCCTCCACTTT

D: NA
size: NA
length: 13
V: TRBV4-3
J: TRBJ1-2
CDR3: CASSQGQVGGYTF
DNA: TGCGCCAGCAGCCAAGGACAGGTGGGTGGCTACACCTTC

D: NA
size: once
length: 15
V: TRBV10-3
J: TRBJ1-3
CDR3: CAISEGTGSGNTIYF
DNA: TGTGCCATCAGTGAGGGAACAGGGAGTGGAAACACCATATATTTT

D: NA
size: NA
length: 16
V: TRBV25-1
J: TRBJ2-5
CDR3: CASSDPSPVSKETQYF
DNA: TGTGCCAGCAGTGACCCCTCCCCAGTTTCCAAGGAGACCCAGTACTTC

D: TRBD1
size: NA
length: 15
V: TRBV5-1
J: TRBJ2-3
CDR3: CASSLLGQGADTQYF
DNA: TGCGCCAGCAGCTTGTTGGGACAGGGGGCAGATACGCAGTATTTT

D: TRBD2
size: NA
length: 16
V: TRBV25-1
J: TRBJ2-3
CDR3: CASSTPSGRGADTQYF
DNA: TGTGCCAGCAGTACCCCAAGCGGGAGGGGGGCAGATACGCAGTATTTT

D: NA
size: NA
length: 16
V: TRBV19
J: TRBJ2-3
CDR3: CASSTMGLYPTDTQYF
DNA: TGTGCCAGTAGTACCATGGGACTGTACCCCACAGATACGCAGTATTTT

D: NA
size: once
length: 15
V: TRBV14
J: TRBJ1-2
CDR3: CASSQGTARNYGYTF
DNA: TGTGCCAGCAGCCAAGGGACGGCAAGGAACTATGGCTACACCTTC

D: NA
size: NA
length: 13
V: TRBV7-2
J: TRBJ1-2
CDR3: CASSLKQNYGYTF
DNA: TGTGCCAGCAGCTTAAAACAGAACTATGGCTACACCTTC

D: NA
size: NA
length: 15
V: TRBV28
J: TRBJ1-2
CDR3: CASSYQDRPGYGYTF
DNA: TGTGCCAGCAGTTACCAAGACAGGCCGGGGTATGGCTACACCTTC

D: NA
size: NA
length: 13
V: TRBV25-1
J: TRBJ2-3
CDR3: CASSDLGTDTQYF
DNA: TGTGCCAGCAGTGATCTCGGCACAGATACGCAGTATTTT

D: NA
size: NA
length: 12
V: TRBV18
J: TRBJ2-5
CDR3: CASSLNQETQYF
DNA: TGTGCCAGCTCACTTAATCAAGAGACCCAGTACTTC

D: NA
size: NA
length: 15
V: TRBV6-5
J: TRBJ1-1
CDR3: CASSGLVAGNTEAFF
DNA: TGTGCCAGCAGCGGATTGGTTGCAGGGAACACTGAAGCTTTCTTT